The 7 T cell receptor beta chains given below trace back to one sample, sequenced in a study of blood T cell repertoires in COVID-19. Produced via immunoSEQ multiplex PCR; TCRdb's table is partial and in-frame only. The sample records about 190,000 clones, 70% to 85% being singletons. The sequencing input was PBMCs or T cells enriched from blood (not recorded which). These receptor sequences come from a woman younger than 45 who had recovered from COVID-19.

The chain employs TRBV28 and TRBJ1-4, with TRBD1 matching 8 bases. The CDR3 loop spans 16 amino acids. The V gene end was trimmed by 7 bases and the J gene end by 2 bases; junction bases not matched to a gene: 9. Germline CDR1 and CDR2: MDHEN and SYDVKM. The CDR3 sequence is CASKPRGPPTNEKLFF. Here the CDR3 DNA reads TGTGCCAGCAAGCCCAGGGGGCCCCCTACTAATGAAAAACTGTTTTTT.

The chain couples TRBV3-1 (or the pseudogene TRBV3-2) to TRBJ2-3; 7 bases fit TRBD2. The CDR3 extends over 15 amino acids. CDR1 is LGHDT and CDR2 is YNNKEL in the germline V gene (reference sequence). The trim removed 4 bases at V and 5 bases at J, leaving 9 bases unmatched. CDR3 amino acids: CASSRGRAGRDTQYF. DNA of the CDR3: TGTGCCAGCAGCCGGGGGAGGGCCGGTCGAGATACGCAGTATTTT.

The chain carries TRBV20-1 and TRBJ2-1; a weak D match, TRBD2 (5 bases). V was shortened by 7 bases and J by 6 bases, with 10 bases between the two germline ends. The germline gives CDR1 DFQATT, CDR2 SNEGSKA (reference sequence). This CDR3 region has 11 residues. The DNA of the CDR3 is TGCAGTGTTGAGGGATCCAATGAGCAGTTCTTC. Translation: CSVEGSNEQFF.

The rearrangement uses TRBV4-1 and TRBJ1-4, with 8 bases lining up with TRBD1. The V gene's germline CDR1 is MGHRA and CDR2 YSYEKL. The trim removed 6 bases at V and 13 bases at J, leaving 19 bases unmatched. The CDR3 loop spans 16 amino acids. The CDR3 DNA is TGCGCCAGCAGATCCTTGTTCGACAGGGGTCTATTGGGACTGTTTTTT. Translating it yields CASRSLFDRGLLGLFF.

The V gene is TRBV28, the J gene TRBJ1-3, with TRBD1 matching 7 bases. The CDR3 totals 13 residues. J gave up 3 bases and V 10 bases, and 6 bases lay outside the gene matches. Per germline, CDR1 MDHEN and CDR2 SYDVKM. CDR3 amino acids: CATLRQGGNTIYF. Written as DNA, the CDR3 is TGTGCCACCTTGCGACAGGGTGGAAACACCATATATTTT.

The chain couples TRBV7-9 to TRBJ2-5, with 7 bases identical to TRBD1. The length of the CDR3 is 16 residues. Germline CDR1 reads SEHNR; CDR2 reads FQNEAQ (reference sequence). V was clipped by 10 bases and J by 5 bases; unmatched bases: 19. The CDR3 DNA reads TGTGCCACCACGGCCGGGACAGCATTCGAGGGGGAGACCCAGTACTTC. It codes for CATTAGTAFEGETQYF.

The V gene is TRBV13, the J gene TRBJ2-5; 11 nucleotides agree with TRBD2. With V trimmed by 6 bases and J by 2 bases, 5 bases remained unmatched. This CDR3 is 15 amino acids long. Germline lookup yields CDR1 PRHDT and CDR2 FYEKMQ (reference sequence). The CDR3 loop is CASSLAGGRQETQYF. CDR3 DNA: TGTGCCAGCAGTCTAGCGGGGGGACGGCAAGAGACCCAGTACTTC.